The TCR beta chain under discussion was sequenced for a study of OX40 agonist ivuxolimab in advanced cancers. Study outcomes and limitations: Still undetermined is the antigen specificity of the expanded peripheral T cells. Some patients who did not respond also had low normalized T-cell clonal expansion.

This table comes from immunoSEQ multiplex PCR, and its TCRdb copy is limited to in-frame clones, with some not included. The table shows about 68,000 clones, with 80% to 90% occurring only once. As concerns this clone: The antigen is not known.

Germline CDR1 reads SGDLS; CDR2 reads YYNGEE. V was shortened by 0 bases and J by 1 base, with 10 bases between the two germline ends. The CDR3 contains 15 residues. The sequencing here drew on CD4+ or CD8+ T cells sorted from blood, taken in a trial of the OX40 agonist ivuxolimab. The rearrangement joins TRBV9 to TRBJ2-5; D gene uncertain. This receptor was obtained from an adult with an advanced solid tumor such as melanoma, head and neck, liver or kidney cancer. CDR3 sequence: CASSVAPGFQETQYF. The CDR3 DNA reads TGTGCCAGCAGCGTAGCCCCTGGGTTCCAAGAGACCCAGTACTTC.